One and the same sample provided the 6 T cell receptor beta chains below, sequenced in a study of CD8+CD57+ T cells in acquired aplastic anemia. The template for TCR beta VDJ and CDR3 sequence profiling was genomic DNA. TCRdb called the reads again in MiXCR, with one record for every CDR3 protein. The table has 300,000 or so distinct CDR3 sequences, around 60% seen once. Sequenced sample: sorted CD4+, CD8+, or CD8+CD57+ T cells (not recorded which) from PBMCs. The receptors here all came from a human donor with severe aplastic anemia or a healthy control (not recorded which).

Ten or more counts support this clonotype. V is TRBV2 and J is TRBJ2-5; possibly TRBD1 for D (5 bases). Trimming left V 8 bases short and J 5 bases short, with 12 bases between. The CDR3 covers 12 residues. The germline gives CDR1 SNHLY, CDR2 FYNNEI. DNA of the CDR3: TGTGCCAGCCAGGGTTCTGGCGAGACCCAGTACTTC. It specifies CASQGSGETQYF. Full variable domain (outside the CDR3, taken from reference TRBV2 and TRBJ2-5): EPEVTQTPSHQVTQMGQEVILRCVPISNHLYFYWYRQILGQKVEFLVSFYNNEISEKSEIFDDQFSVERPDGSNFTLKIRSTKLEDSAMYFCASQGSGETQYFGPGTRLLVL.

The J gene is TRBJ1-4, the V gene TRBV25-1; 7 positions match TRBD1. Germline-derived CDR1 and CDR2 are MGHDK and SYGVNS. J gave up 4 bases and V 9 bases, and 5 bases lay outside the gene matches. CDR3 length: 13 residues. Here the CDR3 reads CASSDRHNEKLFF. CDR3 in DNA: TGTGCCAGTTCGGACAGGCATAATGAAAAACTGTTTTTT.

Comments on this clonotype: Sequence at one end of the junction differs from germline and may be a read error. This sequence joins TRBV7-9 and TRBJ2-7, with TRBD1 matching over 7 bases. Per the germline V gene, CDR1 is SEHNR and CDR2 is FQNEAQ (reference sequence). The CDR3 is made up of 13 amino acids. CDR3 DNA sequence: TGCGCCAGCAGCCACCGACAGGGCGACGAGCAGTACTTC. Protein: CASSHRQGDEQYF.

The chain has TRBV10-3 and TRBJ2-3; TRBD2 might be the D (5 bases). V was pared by 2 bases and J by 4 bases, with 13 bases between. Germline-derived CDR1 and CDR2 are ENHRY and SYGVKD. This CDR3 comprises 15 residues. CDR3 coding DNA: TGTGCCATCAGTGAGCCGGGATCTAGTGCAGATACGCAGTATTTT. Amino acid sequence: CAISEPGSSADTQYF.

Many counts were recorded for this clonotype. The chain recombines TRBV2 with TRBJ1-3; D is unresolved. V was clipped by 1 base and J by 0 bases, with 7 bases between them. The CDR3 sequence is 15 residues long. From germline, CDR1 is SNHLY and CDR2 FYNNEI. This CDR3 reads CASSEEDTSGNTIYF. Written as DNA, the CDR3 is TGTGCCAGCAGTGAAGAGGATACCTCTGGAAACACCATATATTTT.

In its sample, this clonotype was seen many times. The V and J genes are TRBV12-3 or TRBV12-4 and TRBJ2-3; 8 bases are shared with TRBD1. The CDR3 sequence is 15 residues long. Germline trimming cut 4 bases from V and 4 bases from J; bases unmatched to any gene: 7. The CDR3 bases are TGTGCCAGCAGTTATGGACAGGGTGGGTCAGATACGCAGTATTTT. The encoded protein is CASSYGQGGSDTQYF.